This TCR beta chain is drawn from a study of OX40 agonist ivuxolimab in advanced cancers. In the study overall: Aged about 23 to 80 with a mean of about 60 years, they were almost 85% male. General study points: CD4+ and CD8+ blood T cells expanded clonally by week 6 at 0.1 to 3.0 mg/kg. Averaging showed that CD8+ T cells had more expanded clones than CD4+ did.

This clone was recorded a few times. Its target is unknown. Trimming cost V 0 bases and J 14 bases, with 16 bases left between them. Germline V gives CDR1 GTSNPN, CDR2 SVGIG (reference sequence). The CDR3 has 12 residues. TCRdb keeps only in-frame clones here, not all; method: immunoSEQ multiplex PCR. Here the sample spans about 110,000 clones, approximately 90% being singletons. Patients were ineligible given autoimmune disease history or systemic immunosuppression. The source material was CD4+ or CD8+ T cells sorted from blood, sampled in a trial of the OX40 agonist ivuxolimab. V is TRBV30 and J is TRBJ1-2; D gene ambiguous. The receptor's source is an adult with an advanced solid tumor such as melanoma, head and neck, liver or kidney cancer. CDR3 protein: CAWSVGSRRETF. The CDR3 nucleotides read TGTGCCTGGAGTGTAGGGAGTAGGAGGGAGACCTTC.